Below are 20 T cell receptor beta chains sequenced from a single sample in a study of blood T cell repertoires in COVID-19. Libraries were prepared by immunoSEQ multiplex PCR; TCRdb keeps only in-frame clonotypes and omits some of them. The table records 200,000 to 250,000 clones, about 88% of them present only once. The sample consisted of peripheral blood. The receptors were gathered from a man in his forties or fifties with acute or convalescent COVID-19.

The V gene is TRBV18, the J gene TRBJ1-1, with 8 bases matching TRBD1. V lost 4 bases and J lost 6; bases outside the gene matches: 7. The germline gives CDR1 KGHSH, CDR2 LQKENI. The CDR3 contains 14 residues. For the CDR3, the DNA is TGTGCCAGCTCACGGGCAGGGGGCTTAGCTGAAGCTTTCTTT. Its translation: CASSRAGGLAEAFF.

A single count supports this clone. CDR3 amino acids: CARRTGPNSPLHF. Here the CDR3 DNA reads TGTGCCCGACGGACAGGACCCAATTCACCCCTCCACTTT. This rearrangement joins TRBV30 to TRBJ1-6; 7 bases fit TRBD1. There are 13 residues in the CDR3. J gave up 7 bases and V 8 bases, and 8 bases lay outside the gene matches. The germline gives CDR1 GTSNPN, CDR2 SVGIG (reference sequence).

V usage is TRBV28 and J usage is TRBJ1-5; D is perhaps TRBD1 (5 bases). This CDR3 region has 14 residues. In germline, CDR1 is MDHEN, CDR2 SYDVKM. Trimming pared 4 bases from V and 3 bases from J, leaving 10 bases between. In nucleotides, the CDR3 is TGTGCCAGCAGTTCTCGGGACTACAATCAGCCCCAGCATTTT. It is translated as CASSSRDYNQPQHF. Full variable domain (remainder filled in from reference TRBV28 and TRBJ1-5): DVKVTQSSRYLVKRTGEKVFLECVQDMDHENMFWYRQDPGLGLRLIYFSYDVKMKEKGDIPEGYSVSREKKERFSLILESASTNQTSMYLCASSSRDYNQPQHFGDGTRLSIL.

The table lists this clone with a few counts. This chain joins TRBV9 and TRBJ1-1, with D uncertain. Trimming left V 0 bases short and J 0 bases short, with 12 bases between. The CDR3 spans 16 residues. The germline CDR1 and CDR2 sequences are SGDLS and YYNGEE. The CDR3 loop is CASSVVLGAMNTEAFF. The CDR3 region has the DNA TGTGCCAGCAGCGTAGTACTGGGAGCCATGAACACTGAAGCTTTCTTT.

V gene TRBV6-1 combines with J gene TRBJ1-4; unclear D gene. The CDR3 runs 17 residues. The V end was cut by 2 bases, the J end by 0 bases, with 13 bases between. Germline loops: CDR1 MNHNS, CDR2 SASEGT. This chain's CDR3 is CASSESSPYATNEKLFF. CDR3 nucleotide sequence: TGTGCCAGCAGTGAATCCTCTCCTTATGCAACTAATGAAAAACTGTTTTTT.

This rearrangement joins TRBV2 to TRBJ1-2, with no clear D. The V end was cut by 6 bases, the J end by 1 base, with 6 bases between. Germline V gene data show CDR1 as SNHLY and CDR2 as FYNNEI. The CDR3 has 12 amino acids. The CDR3 coding sequence is TGTGCCAGCAGCGAGGGTAACTATGGCTACACCTTC. It codes for CASSEGNYGYTF.

V gene TRBV30 combines with J gene TRBJ2-1, with 9 bases fitting TRBD2. Trimming cost V 8 bases and J 10 bases; bases outside gene matches: 12. The length of the CDR3 is 13 residues. Per the germline V gene, CDR1 is GTSNPN and CDR2 is SVGIG (reference sequence). Here the CDR3 DNA reads TGTGCCGCGGGGGGGCGTAAGGAGAGGGAGCAGTTCTTC. As protein: CAAGGRKEREQFF.

This chain joins TRBV6-2 or TRBV6-3 and TRBJ2-5; weak D call: TRBD1 (6 bases). Germline CDR1 and CDR2: MNHEY and SVGEGT. The CDR3 covers 14 residues. The V and J ends lost 5 bases and 5 bases respectively, with 15 bases between them. CDR3 bases: TGTGCCAGCAGTAAAGGACAGTTTGGCGAGACCCAGTACTTC. Amino acids: CASSKGQFGETQYF.

The V and J genes are TRBV21-1 and TRBJ2-4; TRBD1 is the table's D call and was not checked against the DNA. TRBV21-1 is an annotated pseudogene. This CDR3 region has 13 residues. The CDR3 loop is CASSKGQGDIQYF. CDR3 DNA sequence: TGTGCCAGCAGCAAAGGGCAGGGGGATATTCAGTACTTC.

The CDR3 is CASSLGWGQGAQETQYF. The CDR3 DNA reads as TGTGCCAGCAGCCTGGGATGGGGACAGGGGGCTCAAGAGACCCAGTACTTC. The rearrangement uses TRBV5-8 and TRBJ2-5; TRBD1 agrees at 12 bases. V lost 4 bases, J lost 2 bases, and 9 bases stayed unmatched. Germline values: CDR1 SGHTS, CDR2 YDEGEE. This CDR3 contains 17 residues.

The chain is built from TRBV10-2 and TRBJ1-5, with 8 positions matching TRBD1. This CDR3 is built from 14 residues. Germline lookup yields CDR1 WSHSY and CDR2 SAAADI. V was pared by 9 bases and J by 2 bases, with 6 bases of the junction left unmatched. In DNA form, the CDR3 reads TGCGCCAGTTCTAAGACAGGGGGCAATCAGCCCCAGCATTTT. Amino acid sequence: CASSKTGGNQPQHF.

The chain carries TRBV14 and TRBJ1-6, with a tentative D call TRBD1 (6 bases). V shed 0 bases and J shed 6 bases, with 18 bases lying between them. CDR1 and CDR2 from the germline V gene are SGHDN and FVKESK. There are 18 residues in the CDR3. The CDR3 region has the DNA TGTGCCAGCAGCCAAGAAGCAGGGGAGAAATTACGTAATTCACCCCTCCACTTT. It codes for CASSQEAGEKLRNSPLHF.

This clone was found once. The chain recombines TRBV6-5 with TRBJ2-2; possibly TRBD2 for D (6 bases). Germline CDR1 is MNHEY and CDR2 is SVGAGI. The CDR3 consists of 15 residues. V was cut by 5 bases and J by 0 bases, with 10 bases left in between. CDR3 protein: CASSIGTSNTGELFF. The CDR3 DNA is TGTGCCAGCAGTATCGGGACTTCGAACACCGGGGAGCTGTTTTTT.

This clone was found once. The chain recombines TRBV5-6 with TRBJ1-3; weak D call: TRBD1 (5 bases). The CDR3 has 16 amino acids. In germline, CDR1 is SGHDT, CDR2 YYEEEE. V was clipped by 4 bases and J by 4 bases, with 18 bases between them. The CDR3 sequence: CASSPYGGRFGNTIYF. The CDR3 DNA sequence: TGTGCCAGCAGCCCGTACGGGGGGAGATTCGGAAACACCATATATTTT.

The rearrangement links TRBV5-4 to TRBJ2-5, with 9 bases that match TRBD2. Germline trimming cut 6 bases from V and 4 bases from J; bases unmatched to any gene: 1. The CDR3 runs 12 residues. Germline CDR1 is SGHNT and CDR2 is YYREEE (reference sequence). As DNA, the CDR3 is TGTGCCAGCAAGCGGGAGGCAGAGACCCAGTACTTC. This gives the protein CASKREAETQYF.

The chain recombines TRBV5-4 with TRBJ1-2; 8 nucleotides line up with TRBD1. The ends lost 0 bases at V and 8 bases at J; junction bases unmatched: 9. Looked up from germline, CDR1 is SGHNT and CDR2 is YYREEE (reference sequence). The CDR3 runs to 15 residues. The CDR3 nucleotides are TGTGCCAGCAGCTTGGTTGGACAGGGTAGTGGGGGCTACACCTTC. This codes for CASSLVGQGSGGYTF.

This clone was detected only a few times. This rearrangement joins TRBV5-6 to TRBJ1-4, with 10 bases aligning to TRBD1. This CDR3 comprises 16 residues. CDR1 and CDR2 from the germline V gene are SGHDT and YYEEEE. V lost 0 bases to trimming and J lost 7 bases; unmatched junction nucleotides: 6. The CDR3 sequence: CASSLGTGGRGEKLFF. The CDR3 DNA reads as TGTGCCAGCAGCTTGGGGACAGGGGGACGGGGTGAAAAACTGTTTTTT.

This rearrangement joins TRBV13 to TRBJ2-1; D possibly corresponds to TRBD2 (7 bases). CDR1 PRHDT and CDR2 FYEKMQ come from the germline V gene (reference sequence). The CDR3 is 15 amino acids. V lost 5 bases to trimming and J lost 8 bases, with 19 bases between them. CDR3 DNA: TGTGCCAGCAGCCTGAACGGGGGGCTAAGGGATGAGCAGTTCTTC. Translation: CASSLNGGLRDEQFF.

The rearrangement links TRBV27 to TRBJ2-3; D perhaps matches TRBD1 (5 bases). Germline CDR1 and CDR2: MNHEY and SMNVEV (reference sequence). V lost 8 bases, J lost 6 bases, and 18 bases lay in between. The CDR3 is made up of 14 amino acids. The CDR3 DNA is TGTGCCAGCGGAAACAGGTTCCTCAAGGATACGCAGTATTTT. Protein product: CASGNRFLKDTQYF.

The CDR3 sequence is CATSSGQGDYEQYF. CDR3 DNA: TGTGCCACCAGCAGCGGACAGGGGGACTACGAGCAGTACTTC. The chain employs TRBV15 and TRBJ2-7; 10 bases fit TRBD1. The V segment lost 3 bases and the J segment 3 bases; nucleotides outside the gene matches: 2. The V gene's germline CDR1 is LNHNV and CDR2 YYDKDF (reference sequence). This CDR3 region has 14 residues.